The T cell receptor (beta chain) under discussion was sequenced for a study of cytomegalovirus exposure and HLA in healthy donors. Study observations and caveats: A few chains linked to CMV were shown in vitro to be specific for CMV antigens.

Trimming removed 1 base from V and 0 bases from J; junction bases left unmatched: 5. This CDR3 is built from 19 residues. Germline CDR1 LGHNA, CDR2 YSLEER. Produced via immunoSEQ multiplex PCR; TCRdb's table is partial and in-frame only. The data show 120,000 to 150,000 clones, with around 90% seen just once and almost 8% held by the top ten. Comment on this clone: Its antigen is unidentified.

The rearrangement uses TRBV4-3 and TRBJ2-6; 11 nucleotides agree with TRBD2. This sequence was found in a woman aged 18-30 years in good health and CMV-seropositive. Input material: PBMCs. The CDR3 loop reads CASSQGTSGPLSGANVLTF. The CDR3 region has the DNA TGCGCCAGCAGCCAAGGGACTAGCGGGCCCCTCTCTGGGGCCAACGTCCTGACTTTC.